This T cell receptor (beta chain) was captured by sequencing in a study of blood T cells in healthy people across ages. Whole-study findings and limits: Observed TCR beta diversity showed a strong correlation with the percentage of naive T cells as measured by flow cytometry.

This clonotype was recorded only once. Its antigen is as yet unknown. Per sample, at least 6 micrograms of total RNA were extracted. The ends were cut back, 7 bases at V and 11 bases at J, with 11 bases in the middle. The CDR3 has 11 residues. In germline, CDR1 is LGHNT, CDR2 FRNRAP. Primers used in a second PCR of about 6 to 12 cycles were a sample-barcoded 5' primer and a J-beta primer mix. Unique molecular identifiers of 12 random nucleotides labeled each cDNA. One entry per CDR3 protein, called by TCRdb with MiXCR from the 5' RACE reads. Among about 1.4 million distinct CDR3 sequences, around 59% were seen once, and the ten largest hold roughly 7%.

Sample: blood. This chain links TRBV12-5 with TRBJ1-4, with D unresolved. This clonotype was obtained from a man between 18 and 35 years old in good health. The CDR3 is CASDADGKLFF. The CDR3 DNA reads as TGTGCTAGTGATGCGGACGGGAAACTGTTTTTT.